This T cell receptor beta chain is drawn from a study of CD8 T cells in ankylosing spondylitis. Overall study findings and caveats: Researchers reportedly found disease-linked clones significantly enriched in matched ankylosing spondylitis synovial fluid. What seemed typical of ankylosing spondylitis blood was a TCR beta motif built from under 10 highly homologous variants. Clones linked to the disease showed a CD8+ phenotype. They occurred at relatively low frequencies in peripheral blood.

Worth noting for this clonotype: Its specificity is not known.

The trim removed 7 bases at V and 0 bases at J, leaving 12 bases unmatched. CDR1 is DFQATT, CDR2 SNEGSKA, per germline (reference sequence). The CDR3 is 17 residues long. TCRdb reprocessed the 5' RACE reads via MiXCR and lists one record per CDR3 protein. Among some 800,000 distinct CDR3 sequences, about 12% were seen once, and the ten largest hold 0.51%. Sequencing was carried out using blood, either unsorted or a sorted T cell fraction (not recorded which). The rearrangement links TRBV20-1 to TRBJ1-6; 7 bases are shared with TRBD1. This clonotype originated in a male donor with ankylosing spondylitis. The chain's CDR3 is CSVGRPGQLSYNSPLHF. CDR3 DNA sequence: TGCAGTGTCGGACGACCGGGACAGCTCTCCTATAATTCACCCCTCCACTTT.